A single TCR beta chain is shown here with its context. Its specificity is not known. V dropped 3 bases and J dropped 6; count of bases not matched to a gene: 5. The CDR3 has 15 residues. CDR1 is SGHTA, CDR2 FQGNSA, per germline. A second roughly 6 to 12 cycle PCR used barcoded and J-beta primers. Each cDNA molecule, via a template-switch adaptor with 12 random nucleotides, was tagged. TCRdb reprocessed the 5' RACE reads via MiXCR and lists one record per CDR3 protein. The data contain about 670,000 distinct CDR3 sequences, over 40% of them singletons. The sample belongs to a study of blood T cells in healthy people across ages. Whole-study results and caveats: Diversity of TCR beta per million T cells declined in a roughly linear way with age. Both higher diversity and more naive CD4+ cells marked long-lived donors when set against aged donors.

The sequenced material came from blood. J is TRBJ2-7 and V is TRBV7-2, with TRBD2 identical over 13 bases. This TCR derives from a woman aged 80 or over in good health. The CDR3 sequence is CASSFRLAGGGEQYF. In nucleotides, the CDR3 is TGTGCCAGCAGCTTCCGACTAGCGGGGGGAGGCGAGCAGTACTTC.